A selection of T cell receptor beta chains follows, all from one sample in a study of blood T cell repertoires in COVID-19. Here immunoSEQ multiplex PCR was the method, and the copy in TCRdb shows in-frame clones only, minus some. The sample includes 120,000 to 150,000 clones, approximately 80% of them seen just once. Sequences were obtained from peripheral blood. Every receptor here comes from a man aged 45-65 years with acute or convalescent COVID-19. Both conserved end residues are trimmed from each CDR3.

j_call v_call cdr3_aa
TRBJ2-2 TRBV2 ASSTGLTGELF
TRBJ1-5 TRBV6-5 ASSYSSGQPQH
TRBJ1-6 TRBV2 ASSEMDNSPLH
TRBJ1-1 TRBV6-5 ASSSLVRQEAF
TRBJ1-1 TRBV19 ASSIGKNTEAF
TRBJ2-6 TRBV28 ASSPRQGSSGANVLT
TRBJ1-1 TRBV7-8 ASSFRTGGRSTEAF
TRBJ1-6 TRBV11-2 ASSLEGGTLH
TRBJ2-2 TRBV10-3 AIAPSAGELF
TRBJ2-5 TRBV3-1/TRBV3-2 ASSPSQETQY
TRBJ2-2 TRBV6-1 ASRSRETGELF
TRBJ2-5 TRBV4-1 ASSPIGVVTSGEETQY
TRBJ2-5 TRBV5-5 ASKKGGTETQY
TRBJ1-2 TRBV2 ASSHTGTPGYGYT
TRBJ1-6 TRBV19 ASSIQGDSSPLH
TRBJ2-1 TRBV6-1 ASSEARGGFPYEQF
TRBJ1-6 TRBV7-8 ASSLQGVYNSPLH
TRBJ2-2 TRBV5-4 ASSLRDTGELF
TRBJ1-1 TRBV12-3/TRBV12-4 ASTRGGGTEAF
TRBJ2-5 TRBV7-3 ASSFQAQETQY
TRBJ2-3 TRBV7-9 ASSLGRTSGGITDTQY
TRBJ2-3 TRBV2 ASSETGLSTDTQY
TRBJ2-1 TRBV5-1 ASSLEVGHNEQF
TRBJ1-1 TRBV7-9 ASSLEAGEAF
TRBJ1-1 TRBV5-5 ASSLAGGQGHMNTEAF
TRBJ1-1 TRBV4-1 ASSQGGTGGWITEAF
TRBJ1-2 TRBV18 ASSPPPGTGDGYT
TRBJ1-1 TRBV30 AWSQTGVTEAF
TRBJ2-3 TRBV4-2 ASSLGTADGGTQY
TRBJ1-3 TRBV19 ASSRGNTIY
TRBJ1-6 TRBV7-9 ASSLDGNSPLH
TRBJ1-4 TRBV29-1 SVESQFNEKLF
TRBJ1-2 TRBV4-2 ASSQERTDYGYT
TRBJ1-6 TRBV6-2/TRBV6-3 ASSYEQVNSPLH
TRBJ2-5 TRBV3-1/TRBV3-2 ASSHTIGRTALHSSETQY
TRBJ2-2 TRBV9 ASSTQSGHVLYGELF
TRBJ1-5 TRBV19 ASQDRGYQPQH
TRBJ2-3 TRBV9 ASSVGLPAGAFGEQY
TRBJ1-5 TRBV27 ASSLSGTGFGQPQH
TRBJ2-1 TRBV19 ASSIRRGDGNEQF
TRBJ1-6 TRBV10-1 ASSTVPLH
TRBJ1-1 TRBV19 ASRRGGNTEAF
TRBJ2-1 TRBV7-9 ASSPTGLAGGPSNEQF
TRBJ1-1 TRBV12-5 ASGTQDGHEAF
TRBJ2-3 TRBV5-8 ASSLLGLAGSTDTQY
TRBJ2-1 TRBV20-1 SASSSGGNEQF
TRBJ1-5 TRBV6-1 ASSEDRGQQPQH